This T cell receptor (beta chain) came from a study of regulatory T cells in long-lasting Graves disease. Overall study results and limits: Favoring TRBV28, TRBJ1-2 and TRBJ2-5 was a feature seen in persistent disease. Limited samples may have lowered accuracy.

Time point indicated: newly diagnosed GD, antithyroid drugs for less than 3 months. Extracted PBMC RNA gave rise to the TCR library. This clonotype was counted ten times or more. Antigen: not known. The CDR3 has 15 amino acids. The V gene lost 5 bases and the J gene lost 6 bases, with 17 bases spanning the gap. Germline V gene sequence: CDR1 SNHLY, CDR2 FYNNEI. Combining iRepertoire HTBI primers with Arm-PCR of CDR3 regions, the authors built TCR beta libraries. MiXCR, run by TCRdb on the multiplex PCR reads, gives a single entry per CDR3 protein. The table lists about 440,000 distinct CDR3 sequences, less than 20% of them singletons. These records were also assigned to another study, of T cells in Graves' hyperthyroidism and ophthalmopathy. From that second work: Ophthalmopathy got predicted by the model a median about 6.7 months before its onset.

The specimen was peripheral blood mononuclear cells (PBMCs), collected at new diagnosis, from a patient treated with antithyroid drugs. The V gene is TRBV2, the J gene TRBJ2-1, with D possibly being TRBD1 or TRBD2 (6 bases each). The sequence was obtained from a woman aged 25 to 39 with Graves disease. As DNA, the CDR3 is TGTGCCAGCAGTCCGGGCACAGGGACTCGCAATGAGCAGTTCTTC. Protein sequence: CASSPGTGTRNEQFF.